Listed here are 17 T cell receptor beta chains from one sample, sequenced in a study of blood T cell repertoires in COVID-19. Generated by immunoSEQ multiplex PCR, the TCRdb table keeps only in-frame clones and is missing some. The table shows about 330,000 clones, with roughly 90% occurring only once. Sample: peripheral blood. The source of these receptors is a woman aged 45 to 65 with active or convalescent COVID-19.

The chain has TRBV7-9 and TRBJ2-5; TRBD2 agrees at 10 bases. The germline CDR1 and CDR2 sequences are SEHNR and FQNEAQ (reference sequence). CDR3 length: 16 amino acids. The ends lost 1 base at V and 7 bases at J; junction bases unmatched: 9. This chain's CDR3 is CASSLDPAGGPATQYF. The CDR3 DNA is TGTGCCAGCAGCTTAGATCCAGCGGGGGGGCCGGCGACCCAGTACTTC.

The J gene is TRBJ2-7, the V gene TRBV7-2; D gene ambiguous. The germline CDR1 and CDR2 sequences are SGHTA and FQGNSA. This CDR3 is 11 amino acids long. V lost 6 bases and J lost 10, with 13 bases in between. The CDR3 DNA is TGTGCCAGCAGGGGTCTAGGAAGTCAGTACTTC. This translates into CASRGLGSQYF.

The V and J genes are TRBV7-6 and TRBJ2-6; 7 bases align to TRBD1. The CDR3 has 18 residues. V trimming: 0 bases; J trimming: 3 bases; junction bases outside the gene matches: 8. CDR1 is SGHVS and CDR2 is FNYEAQ in the germline V gene. The CDR3 region has the DNA TGTGCCAGCAGCTTAGCTCAGTCAGGGGGTTTTGGGGCCAACGTCCTGACTTTC. Translation gives CASSLAQSGGFGANVLTF.

This rearrangement joins TRBV3-1 (or the pseudogene TRBV3-2) to TRBJ1-1; possibly TRBD1 for D (5 bases). In germline, CDR1 is LGHDT, CDR2 YNNKEL (reference sequence). With 4 bases removed from V and 8 bases from J, the gap between germline ends came to 11 bases. This CDR3 has 12 residues. The CDR3 region is CASSRRSGEAFF. The CDR3 region has the DNA TGTGCCAGCAGCCGACGATCAGGGGAAGCTTTCTTT.

CDR3 residues: CASSSVGGQSYGYTF. CDR3 sequence (DNA): TGTGCCAGCAGCTCAGTAGGGGGCCAGAGCTATGGCTACACCTTC. This chain links TRBV7-2 with TRBJ1-2, with 7 positions matching TRBD1. The junction had 9 bases not matched to a gene; V was cut back by 4 bases and J by 4 bases. Germline loops: CDR1 SGHTA, CDR2 FQGNSA. This CDR3 has 15 residues.

The chain has TRBV19 and TRBJ2-7; TRBD1 aligns across 9 bases. Trimming at V came to 3 bases and at J to 0 bases, leaving 0 bases not matched to a gene. Looked up from germline, CDR1 is LNHDA and CDR2 is SQIVND (reference sequence). CDR3 length: 14 residues. The CDR3, as DNA: TGTGCCAGTAGTATGACAGGGGGCTCCTACGAGCAGTACTTC. Amino acids: CASSMTGGSYEQYF. Based on the CDR3 plus reference TRBV19 and TRBJ2-7, the full variable domain is DGGITQSPKYLFRKEGQNVTLSCEQNLNHDAMYWYRQDPGQGLRLIYYSQIVNDFQKGDIAEGYSVSREKKESFPLTVTSAQKNPTAFYLCASSMTGGSYEQYFGPGTRLTVT.

This chain links TRBV30 with TRBJ2-7; D might be TRBD1 (6 bases). V was shortened by 4 bases and J by 1 base, with 14 bases between the two germline ends. This CDR3 has 14 residues. The V gene's germline CDR1 is GTSNPN and CDR2 SVGIG (reference sequence). For the CDR3, the DNA is TGTGCCTGGATTAGGACAGATGTATCCTACGAGCAGTACTTC. Its translation is CAWIRTDVSYEQYF.

The rearrangement uses TRBV5-4 and TRBJ1-1, with D possibly being TRBD1 (5 bases). The germline V and J ends were trimmed by 0 bases and 5 bases, with 14 bases remaining between them. The CDR3 consists of 15 residues. CDR1 and CDR2 from the germline V gene are SGHNT and YYREEE (reference sequence). The CDR3 sequence: CASSLEVGRRTEAFF. CDR3 in DNA: TGTGCCAGCAGCTTGGAGGTGGGGCGGCGGACTGAAGCTTTCTTT.

This chain joins TRBV29-1 and TRBJ1-2; TRBD1 matches 7 bases. V was pared by 1 base and J by 0 bases, with 5 bases of the junction left unmatched. Germline V gene sequence: CDR1 SQVTM, CDR2 ANQGSEA. The CDR3 has 15 residues. In DNA, the CDR3 is TGCAGCGTTGAAGGGGCGACAGGGACTAACTATGGCTACACCTTC. Its translation is CSVEGATGTNYGYTF.

The J gene is TRBJ1-2, the V gene TRBV30, with 8 positions matching TRBD1. The CDR3 spans 12 residues. Germline CDR1 is GTSNPN and CDR2 is SVGIG (reference sequence). The V gene end was trimmed by 7 bases and the J gene end by 8 bases; junction bases not matched to a gene: 9. The CDR3, as DNA: TGTGCCTTCAGGGGGCTCTCGAGGGGCTACACCTTC. This codes for CAFRGLSRGYTF. The complete variable domain, with remaining parts taken from reference TRBV30 and TRBJ1-2, reads SQTIHQWPATLVQPVGSPLSLECTVEGTSNPNLYWYRQAAGRGLQLLFYSVGIGQISSEVPQNLSASRPQDRQFILSSKKLLLSDSGFYLCAFRGLSRGYTFGSGTRLTVV.

The chain uses TRBV18 and TRBJ1-4; D unresolved. Trimming removed 3 bases from V and 0 bases from J, with 5 bases in between. In germline, CDR1 is KGHSH, CDR2 LQKENI. The CDR3 runs 14 residues. CDR3 protein: CASSPRTTNEKLFF. The CDR3 DNA reads as TGTGCCAGCTCACCGCGAACAACTAATGAAAAACTGTTTTTT.

The rearrangement links TRBV30 to TRBJ1-3; D not certain. This CDR3 spans 17 amino acids. V gave up 2 bases and J gave up 0 bases, with 17 bases separating them. Germline assignment: CDR1 GTSNPN and CDR2 SVGIG (reference sequence). The CDR3 is CAWSPPLKRDSGNTIYF. The CDR3 DNA reads as TGTGCCTGGAGTCCCCCTCTAAAGAGAGACTCTGGAAACACCATATATTTT.

The chain carries TRBV18 and TRBJ2-3, with D possibly matching TRBD1 (5 bases). V was clipped by 3 bases and J by 1 base, with 17 bases between them. CDR3 length: 17 amino acids. From germline, CDR1 is KGHSH and CDR2 LQKENI. The CDR3 sequence: CASSPKQVPGGTDTQYF. In nucleotides, the CDR3 is TGTGCCAGCTCACCGAAACAGGTCCCCGGTGGCACAGATACGCAGTATTTT.

This chain links TRBV7-8 with TRBJ1-5, with unresolved D. Germline CDR1 is SGHVS and CDR2 is FQNEAQ. Trimming removed 5 bases from V and 2 bases from J, with 16 bases in between. The CDR3 totals 16 residues. CDR3: CASSHTRLRGNQPQHF. The CDR3 nucleotides are TGTGCCAGCAGCCATACTAGGCTAAGAGGCAATCAGCCCCAGCATTTT.

The genes are TRBV11-2 and TRBJ2-2; TRBD1 might be the D (5 bases). The V and J ends lost 2 bases and 1 base respectively, with 11 bases between them. The CDR3 length is 16 residues. Per germline, CDR1 SGHAT and CDR2 FQNNGV. The CDR3 nucleotides are TGTGCCAGCAGCTTATCGGACACACTGAACACCGGGGAGCTGTTTTTT. This translates into CASSLSDTLNTGELFF. The whole variable domain, remainder taken from reference TRBV11-2 and TRBJ2-2, is EAGVAQSPRYKIIEKRQSVAFWCNPISGHATLYWYQQILGQGPKLLIQFQNNGVVDDSQLPKDRFSAERLKGVDSTLKIQPAKLEDSAVYLCASSLSDTLNTGELFFGEGSRLTVL.

Concerning this clone itself: Other DNA sequences in the same sample also yield this CDR3. V gene TRBV7-8 combines with J gene TRBJ2-5; TRBD1 matches 8 bases. The germline V gene has CDR1 SGHVS and CDR2 FQNEAQ. J gave up 5 bases and V 1 base, and 6 bases lay outside the gene matches. The CDR3 spans 15 residues. CDR3 sequence: CASSLGGTGGETQYF. In DNA form, the CDR3 reads TGTGCCAGCAGCTTAGGAGGGACAGGTGGGGAGACCCAGTACTTC.

V usage is TRBV4-1 and J usage is TRBJ2-1, with 8 bases identical to TRBD2. The CDR3 totals 15 residues. Germline-derived CDR1 and CDR2 are MGHRA and YSYEKL. Trimming at V came to 2 bases and at J to 3 bases, leaving 3 bases not matched to a gene. The CDR3 region is CASSQQSGSYNEQFF. The CDR3 DNA sequence: TGCGCCAGCAGCCAACAAAGCGGGAGCTACAATGAGCAGTTCTTC.